This entry is about one T cell receptor beta chain. Antigen specificity is unknown. Primers included in the PCR were 60 Vbeta and 13 Jbeta primers. This table comes from immunoSEQ multiplex PCR, and its TCRdb copy is limited to in-frame clones, with some not included. The sample's table shows more than 85,000 clones. This sample was included in a study of cytomegalovirus exposure and HLA in healthy donors. Study results and caveats: Association with HLA alleles at 0.05 false discovery rate was found for roughly 17,000 TCR beta sequences in a later analysis.

V trimming: 5 bases; J trimming: 5 bases; junction bases outside the gene matches: 15. Germline CDR1 reads PRHDT; CDR2 reads FYEKMQ (reference sequence). The CDR3 is 18 residues long. The chain is built from TRBV13 and TRBJ2-5; 12 bases line up with TRBD2. This TCR derives from a girl between 5 and 17 years old in good health and CMV-seropositive. The sequenced sample was PBMCs. CDR3 residues: CASSPPSGGAIESETQYF. CDR3 in DNA: TGTGCCAGCAGCCCACCTAGCGGGGGGGCAATCGAGAGTGAGACCCAGTACTTC.